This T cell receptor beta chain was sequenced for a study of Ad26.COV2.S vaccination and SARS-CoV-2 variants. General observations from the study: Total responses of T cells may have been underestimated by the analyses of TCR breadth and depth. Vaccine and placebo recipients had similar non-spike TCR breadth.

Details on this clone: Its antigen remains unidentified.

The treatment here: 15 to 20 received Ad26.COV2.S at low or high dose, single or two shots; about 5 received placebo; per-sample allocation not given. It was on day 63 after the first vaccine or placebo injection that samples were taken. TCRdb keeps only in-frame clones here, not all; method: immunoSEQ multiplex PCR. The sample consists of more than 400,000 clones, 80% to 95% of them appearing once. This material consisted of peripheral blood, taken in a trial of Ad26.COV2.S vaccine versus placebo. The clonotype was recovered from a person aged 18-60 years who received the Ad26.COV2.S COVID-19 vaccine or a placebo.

For the CDR3, the DNA is TGTGCCAGCAGCCAGGGGGGGAAAGAGACCCAGTACTTC. It translates to CASSQGGKETQYF. V and J are TRBV3-1 (or the pseudogene TRBV3-2) and TRBJ2-5; 7 bases align to TRBD2. The CDR3 is made up of 13 amino acids. V gave up 3 bases and J gave up 3 bases; unmatched junction bases: 1. CDR1 LGHDT and CDR2 YNNKEL come from the germline V gene (reference sequence).